This TCR beta chain was retrieved from a study of vaccination effects on CD4 cells after COVID-19. Trimming shortened V by 0 bases and J by 7 bases, and 14 bases separated the two germline ends. The CDR3 sequence is 15 residues long. Per the germline V gene, CDR1 is SGHTS and CDR2 is YDEGEE. Expansion with viral peptide pools was applied to antigen-specific CD4+ T cells by the ViraFEST assay prior to sequencing. When ten to eleven days of culture had elapsed, CD4+ T cells were isolated. No vaccinee had earlier SARS-CoV-2 infection, and nucleocapsid antibodies were negative. As for this clone: As yet, its antigen is unknown.

The data were produced by immunoSEQ multiplex PCR, yet TCRdb's version contains in-frame clones alone and is incomplete. Counted here are 50,000 or so clones, 79% occurring once; the ten biggest clones make up approximately 6%. Sequencing was performed on CD4+ T cells from PBMCs cultured with HCoV-OC43 spike peptides, taken before COVID-19 vaccination. Sample subset: HCoV-OC43 spike overlapping peptide pool stimulation. This TCR was recovered from a human donor who received a COVID-19 vaccine. J is TRBJ1-5 and V is TRBV5-8, with D unclear. For the CDR3, the DNA is TGTGCCAGCAGCTTGGGCCCCACCGGGGTCCAGCCCCAGCATTTT. Its protein product is CASSLGPTGVQPQHF.